Presented here are 12 T cell receptor beta chains from one specimen sequenced in a study of blood T cell repertoires in COVID-19. Assay used: immunoSEQ multiplex PCR; TCRdb lists only in-frame clones, some missing. The data show some 150,000 clones, with around 84% seen just once and less than 50% held by the top ten. Material: peripheral blood. All receptors derive from a human donor in a cohort sampled during active COVID-19.

The V and J genes are TRBV10-1 and TRBJ1-5, with 8 positions matching TRBD1. The CDR3 is made up of 15 amino acids. Trimming took 4 bases from V and 5 from J; bases not matched to a gene: 7. Looked up from germline, CDR1 is WNHNN and CDR2 is SYGVQD (reference sequence). For the CDR3, the DNA is TGCGCCAGCAGTGTAGCGACAGGGGAGCATCAGCCCCAGCATTTT. It encodes CASSVATGEHQPQHF.

This chain joins TRBV28 and TRBJ1-2; 9 bases are a match to TRBD1. Per the germline V gene, CDR1 is MDHEN and CDR2 is SYDVKM. The CDR3 is 13 residues long. Trimming cost V 9 bases and J 5 bases; bases outside gene matches: 7. The CDR3 region is CASYGTGRYGYTF. The CDR3 region has the DNA TGTGCCAGTTACGGGACAGGGAGGTATGGCTACACCTTC.

The gene calls are TRBV5-1 and TRBJ1-4; 7 bases are a match to TRBD1. The length of the CDR3 is 16 residues. J gave up 2 bases and V 0 bases, and 4 bases lay outside the gene matches. Germline V gene data show CDR1 as SGHRS and CDR2 as YFSETQ. Here the CDR3 DNA reads TGCGCCAGCAGCTTGGGGGACAGTTCCACTAATGAAAAACTGTTTTTT. Its protein product is CASSLGDSSTNEKLFF. Together with reference TRBV5-1 and TRBJ1-4, the CDR3 gives the full variable domain: KAGVTQTPRYLIKTRGQQVTLSCSPISGHRSVSWYQQTPGQGLQFLFEYFSETQRNKGNFPGRFSGRQFSNSRSEMNVSTLELGDSALYLCASSLGDSSTNEKLFFGSGTQLSVL.

The chain has TRBV4-2 and TRBJ2-6, with TRBD1 as a possible D gene (6 bases). CDR3 size: 19 residues. Trimming took 0 bases from V and 2 from J, leaving 17 bases between them. CDR1 and CDR2 (germline): LGHNA, YNFKEQ. The CDR3 region has the DNA TGTGCCAGCAGCCAAGATGGGGGCAGGGGACCAACTGGGGCCAACGTCCTGACTTTC. Protein product: CASSQDGGRGPTGANVLTF.

V gene TRBV24-1 combines with J gene TRBJ2-2, with 8 bases fitting TRBD1. Trimming took 4 bases from V and 1 from J; bases not matched to a gene: 4. CDR3 length: 16 residues. Germline loops: CDR1 KGHDR, CDR2 SFDVKD. CDR3 residues: CATSDPGTGNTGELFF. The CDR3 bases are TGTGCCACCAGTGACCCGGGGACAGGGAACACCGGGGAGCTGTTTTTT.

The V call is TRBV5-1, the J call TRBJ1-1; tentatively, D is TRBD1 (5 bases). The length of the CDR3 is 15 residues. The germline V gene has CDR1 SGHRS and CDR2 YFSETQ. Between the trimmed V and J ends, which lost 5 bases and 0 bases, there was a span of 14 bases. In nucleotides, the CDR3 is TGCGCCAGCAGTCTGCAGGGCCAGTTGAACACTGAAGCTTTCTTT. This encodes CASSLQGQLNTEAFF.

V gene TRBV14 combines with J gene TRBJ2-7; D is uncertain. The CDR3 has 16 amino acids. Germline V gene sequence: CDR1 SGHDN, CDR2 FVKESK. Trimming shortened V by 1 base and J by 4 bases, and 17 bases separated the two germline ends. CDR3 nucleotide sequence: TGTGCCAGCAGCCAAGGATCCCCACGGCGGTTTTACGAGCAGTACTTC. Protein: CASSQGSPRRFYEQYF.

The J gene is TRBJ2-1, the V gene TRBV25-1, with D tentatively TRBD2 (7 bases). This CDR3 has 16 residues. Trimming removed 7 bases at V and 5 bases at J, with 21 bases between. Germline assignment: CDR1 MGHDK and CDR2 SYGVNS. CDR3 nucleotide sequence: TGTGCCAGCATCCCCGAGGGGGGGGGCGTAGACAATGAGCAGTTCTTC. Translated, it gives CASIPEGGGVDNEQFF.

This chain joins TRBV7-2 and TRBJ1-3; tentative D call: TRBD1 (6 bases). Germline values: CDR1 SGHTA, CDR2 FQGNSA. Trimming stripped 7 bases from V and 0 bases from J, with 16 bases between. The CDR3 is 16 residues long. In nucleotides, the CDR3 is TGTGCCAGCACCTCAGGGGCAGGGTTCTCTGGAAACACCATATATTTT. Translation gives CASTSGAGFSGNTIYF.

The rearrangement links TRBV3-1 (or the pseudogene TRBV3-2) to TRBJ1-5, with 10 positions matching TRBD1. Germline V gives CDR1 LGHDT, CDR2 YNNKEL (reference sequence). The V and J ends lost 6 bases and 3 bases, in that order; junction bases with no gene match: 8. The CDR3 totals 16 residues. This CDR3 is CASSSSGTGANQPQHF. The CDR3 nucleotides read TGTGCCAGCAGTAGCTCCGGGACAGGGGCCAATCAGCCCCAGCATTTT.

This chain joins TRBV6-5 and TRBJ2-1; TRBD1 agrees at 7 bases. V shed 6 bases and J 1 base; nucleotides not matched to a gene: 3. CDR3 size: 14 residues. Germline V lookup: CDR1 MNHEY, CDR2 SVGAGI. The CDR3: CASSLTGSYNEQFF. The CDR3 nucleotides are TGTGCCAGCAGCCTGACAGGGTCCTACAATGAGCAGTTCTTC.

The rearrangement links TRBV2 to TRBJ1-2, with D perhaps TRBD1 (6 bases). The ends were cut back, 7 bases at V and 2 bases at J, with 11 bases in the middle. Germline-derived CDR1 and CDR2 are SNHLY and FYNNEI. This CDR3 has 13 amino acids. The chain's CDR3 is CASISGTNYGYTF. The CDR3 DNA reads TGTGCCAGCATTTCCGGGACAAACTATGGCTACACCTTC.